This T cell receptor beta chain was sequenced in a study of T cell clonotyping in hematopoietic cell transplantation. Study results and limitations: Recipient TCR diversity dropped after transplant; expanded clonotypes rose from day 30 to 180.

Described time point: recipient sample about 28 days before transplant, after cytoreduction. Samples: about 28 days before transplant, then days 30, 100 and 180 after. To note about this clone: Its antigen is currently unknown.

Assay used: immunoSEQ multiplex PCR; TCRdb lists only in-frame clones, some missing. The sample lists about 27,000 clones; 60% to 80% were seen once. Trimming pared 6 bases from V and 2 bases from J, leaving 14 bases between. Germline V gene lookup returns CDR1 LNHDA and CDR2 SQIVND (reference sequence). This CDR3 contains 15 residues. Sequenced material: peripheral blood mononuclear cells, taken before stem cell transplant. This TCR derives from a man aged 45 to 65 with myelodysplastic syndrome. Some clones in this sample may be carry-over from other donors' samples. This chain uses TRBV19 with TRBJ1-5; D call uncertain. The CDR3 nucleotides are TGTGCCAGTAGCTTGTCCCTAAGCGGCAATCAGCCCCAGCATTTT. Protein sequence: CASSLSLSGNQPQHF.